A selection of T cell receptor beta chains follows, all from one sample in a study of high-grade serous ovarian cancer treatment subgroups. Generated by immunoSEQ multiplex PCR, the TCRdb table keeps only in-frame clones and is missing some. The data contain about 18,000 clones, roughly four fifths of them singletons. The source material was tumor tissue. The receptors derive from a human donor with high-grade serous ovarian cancer. The CDR3 runs from the conserved cysteine through the conserved F or W. Fields, in order: D gene, V gene, clone size, J gene, CDR3 DNA, CDR3 protein. The D gene is left open where the match is weak. Not every row has a clone size; where given, it reads once, few, many or a size class.

>TRBD1|TRBV5-1|.|TRBJ2-7
TGCGCCAGCAGCCGGGACAGCTACGAGCAGTACTTC
CASSRDSYEQYF
>TRBD2|TRBV4-2|.|TRBJ2-5
TGTGCCAGTCATCCCGGGGGGGCTATCGGTGGGACCCAGTACTTC
CASHPGGAIGGTQYF
>.|TRBV18|.|TRBJ2-1
TGTGCCAGCTCACCACCGGGGTTAGCTAGTGAGCAGTTCTTC
CASSPPGLASEQFF
>.|TRBV28|.|TRBJ2-5
TGTGCCAGCGGCCCGAGGGGGGCACGAGAGACCCAGTACTTC
CASGPRGARETQYF
>.|TRBV19|.|TRBJ1-5
TGTGCCAGTAGTATTCCCGGGAGCGGGTGGGAGCCCCAGCATTTT
CASSIPGSGWEPQHF
>.|TRBV4-2|.|TRBJ2-4
TGTGCCAGCAGCCAAGGGAGAGTAGCCAACATTCAGTACTTC
CASSQGRVANIQYF
>.|TRBV2|.|TRBJ2-1
TGTGCCAGCAGTGTTTTGGGGGTTAGAGTACTTGAGCAGTTCTTC
CASSVLGVRVLEQFF
>.|TRBV28|.|TRBJ2-3
TGTGCCAGCAGTACCCCAGCGTTGACTGATACGCAGTATTTT
CASSTPALTDTQYF
>.|TRBV7-3|.|TRBJ1-2
TGTGCCAGCAGCCTCAGCCCCACTAACTATGGCTACACCTTC
CASSLSPTNYGYTF
>.|TRBV7-3|.|TRBJ1-2
TGTGCCAGCAGCGAAAAACCAGGCGGGGCTAACTATGGCTACACCTTC
CASSEKPGGANYGYTF
>.|TRBV12-5|few|TRBJ1-1
TGTGCTAGTGGCTTCACAGGGAACACTGAAGCTTTCTTT
CASGFTGNTEAFF
>.|TRBV2|.|TRBJ1-4
TGTGCCAGCAGGGACAGTCGAACTAATGAAAAACTGTTTTTT
CASRDSRTNEKLFF
>TRBD2|TRBV7-2|.|TRBJ2-5
TGTGCCAGCAGCCCCCAAGCGGGAGAAGAGACCCAGTACTTC
CASSPQAGEETQYF
>.|TRBV19|.|TRBJ1-1
TGTGCCAGTAGTCCCGGGGGCGCGAACACTGAAGCTTTCTTT
CASSPGGANTEAFF
>TRBD2|TRBV29-1|.|TRBJ2-1
TGCAGCGTGGGGACTAGCCATTTGGATGAGCAGTTCTTC
CSVGTSHLDEQFF
>.|TRBV6-6|.|TRBJ1-1
TGTGCCAGCAGTTACGACAGGTTGAACACTGAAGCTTTCTTT
CASSYDRLNTEAFF
>.|TRBV6-6|.|TRBJ2-1
TGTGCCAGCAGTTACACACTAGGTCTCAATGAGCAGTTCTTC
CASSYTLGLNEQFF
>.|TRBV29-1|.|TRBJ2-7
TGCAGCGTTGACGAGGGATTGGGGCACGAGCAGTACTTC
CSVDEGLGHEQYF
>.|TRBV5-4|.|TRBJ2-2
TGTGCCAGCAGCTGGGGGACTTTCTCGACCGGGGAGCTGTTTTTT
CASSWGTFSTGELFF
>.|TRBV19|.|TRBJ2-2
TGTGCCAGTAGTATACAGACCGGGGAGCTGTTTTTT
CASSIQTGELFF
>TRBD2|TRBV14|once|TRBJ2-1
TGTGCCAGCAGCCAAGTTTTAGCGGGAGCCCATGAGCAGTTCTTC
CASSQVLAGAHEQFF
>.|TRBV7-9|.|TRBJ2-7
TGTGCCAGCAGCTTAGGGATGGGGGTACCATACGAGCAGTACTTC
CASSLGMGVPYEQYF
>TRBD2|TRBV6-1|.|TRBJ2-5
TGTGCCAGCAGTGATTCGGGAGGTGTGGACTTC
CASSDSGGVDF
>.|TRBV11-2|.|TRBJ2-2
TGTGCCAGCAGTTTAGTATCCGGGAGCTACACCGGGGAGCTGTTTTTT
CASSLVSGSYTGELFF
>TRBD2|TRBV2|.|TRBJ2-5
TGTGCCAGCAGCCGCATACAGTGGGCTAGCGGATCACAAGAGACCCAGTACTTC
CASSRIQWASGSQETQYF
>.|TRBV10-3|.|TRBJ1-2
TGTGCCATCAGTGAGGGACAGTTCACCTATGGCTACACCTTC
CAISEGQFTYGYTF
>TRBD1|TRBV27|.|TRBJ1-1
TGTGCCAGCAGTTACAAGGGGGCCAGAACTGAAGCTTTCTTT
CASSYKGARTEAFF
>TRBD2|TRBV9|.|TRBJ2-1
TGTGCCAGCAGCGTAGAGCCTAGCGGGATCAATGAGCAGTTCTTC
CASSVEPSGINEQFF
>TRBD2|TRBV19|.|TRBJ2-2
TGTGCCAGTAGTAGTCACTATAGCGGGTTGAACACCGGGGAGCTGTTTTTT
CASSSHYSGLNTGELFF
>.|TRBV9|.|TRBJ2-3
TGTGCCAGCAGTCGGACCTCGACGCAGTATTTT
CASSRTSTQYF
>.|TRBV5-6|.|TRBJ2-5
TGTGCCAGCAGCACTGCCGGATCCCTTGGCGGAGAGACCCAGTACTTC
CASSTAGSLGGETQYF
>TRBD2|TRBV2|once|TRBJ2-7
TGTGCCAGCAGTGAAGGTAGCGGGTCTTCCTACGAGCAGTACTTC
CASSEGSGSSYEQYF
>.|TRBV11-2|.|TRBJ1-2
TGTGCCAGCAGCCGTAGAACTCAGGGCGACGATGGCTACACCTTC
CASSRRTQGDDGYTF
>.|TRBV5-4|.|TRBJ2-7
TGTGCCAGCAGCTTTAGGCCCTTC
CASSFRPF
>.|TRBV27|.|TRBJ1-3
TGTGCCAGCAGTTTAGAGGGGGATCCTGGAAACACCATATATTTT
CASSLEGDPGNTIYF
>TRBD1|TRBV4-2|once|TRBJ2-5
TGTGCCAGCAGCCAAGGGGGGACAGGGTCAAGAGAGACCCAGTACTTC
CASSQGGTGSRETQYF
>.|TRBV15|.|TRBJ2-7
TGTGCCACCAGCAGAGCATTCCAATCCTACGAGCAGTACTTC
CATSRAFQSYEQYF
>.|TRBV29-1|few|TRBJ1-1
TGCAGCGTTTCGGTGGGGGACACTGAAGCTTTCTTT
CSVSVGDTEAFF
>TRBD2|TRBV4-3|.|TRBJ2-7
TGCGCCAGCAGCCAAGATATCGGGGGGTCCTACGAGCAGTACTTC
CASSQDIGGSYEQYF
>.|TRBV28|.|TRBJ2-7
TGTGCCAGCAGTTGGGACACCTCCTACGAGCAGTACTTC
CASSWDTSYEQYF
>TRBD1|TRBV14|.|TRBJ1-2
TGTGCCAGCAGCCCCAGGGGGCAGGGAGGAGATGGCTACACCTTC
CASSPRGQGGDGYTF
>.|TRBV7-3|.|TRBJ2-3
TGTGCCAGCAGCTCTTTGGGTTCAGATACGCAGTATTTT
CASSSLGSDTQYF
>.|TRBV18|.|TRBJ2-7
TGTGCCAGCTCACCGAGTATGTGGGACTACGAGCAGTACTTC
CASSPSMWDYEQYF
>TRBD2|TRBV9|.|TRBJ2-2
TGTGCCAGCAGCGTATTGTCGGGGGGGATCGGGGAGCTGTTTTTT
CASSVLSGGIGELFF
>TRBD1|TRBV5-6|once|TRBJ2-3
TGTGCCAGCAGTCTGGGACAGCTTCGCACAGATACGCAGTATTTT
CASSLGQLRTDTQYF
>.|TRBV29-1|few|TRBJ1-5
TGCAGCGTTGCGGGTGGGGGCAATCAGCCCCAGCATTTT
CSVAGGGNQPQHF
>.|TRBV9|.|TRBJ1-1
TGTGCCAGCAGCCCCGGGGGGAACACTGAAGCTTTCTTT
CASSPGGNTEAFF
>TRBD1|TRBV6-1|.|TRBJ2-5
TGTGCCAGCAGTTATGGACAGGGAAGGTACTTC
CASSYGQGRYF
>.|TRBV28|.|TRBJ1-2
TGTGCCATTCGGCAGGGAGCCTTTGAGGGCTACACCTTC
CAIRQGAFEGYTF
>TRBD1|TRBV4-2|once|TRBJ1-2
TGTGCCAGCAGCCGCGAACAGGGGGAAGGATATGGCTACACCTTC
CASSREQGEGYGYTF
>TRBD1|TRBV7-9|.|TRBJ2-3
TGTGCCAGCAGCCCTGGACAGGGCGCAGATACGCAGTATTTT
CASSPGQGADTQYF
>TRBD2|TRBV7-2|.|TRBJ2-7
TGTGCCAGCAGCTTAGTGGCTAGCGGGAGCTACGAGCAGTACTTC
CASSLVASGSYEQYF
>.|TRBV2|.|TRBJ2-7
TGTGCCAGCAGTGCACAGAAACTTTCCTACGAGCAGTACTTC
CASSAQKLSYEQYF
>.|TRBV27|.|TRBJ1-2
TGTGCCAGTGGGGGCAGGGATTATGGCTACACCTTC
CASGGRDYGYTF
>.|TRBV10-3|.|TRBJ2-7
TGTGCCATCAGTGGGTTCAAGTCCTACGAGCAGTACTTC
CAISGFKSYEQYF
>TRBD1|TRBV4-1|.|TRBJ2-7
TGCGCCAGCAGCCACGGACAGGGGGCAGGCGAGCAGTACTTC
CASSHGQGAGEQYF
>.|TRBV5-5|.|TRBJ2-1
TGTGCCAGCAGCTTGGGACAGGTCGCTTACAATGAGCAGTTCTTC
CASSLGQVAYNEQFF
>.|TRBV6-5|.|TRBJ2-6
TGTGCCAGCAGTCGACGACAAAGTCGGGCCAACGTCCTGACTTTC
CASSRRQSRANVLTF
>.|TRBV9|.|TRBJ1-1
TGTGCCAGCAGCCCCAGGGGAAGCTTCGGTTTTGGTGAAGCTTTCTTT
CASSPRGSFGFGEAFF
>TRBD2|TRBV10-3|.|TRBJ2-1
TGTGCCATCAGAACCGTCCCGGGACTAGCGGGGAGCTCCTACAATGAGCAGTTCTTC
CAIRTVPGLAGSSYNEQFF